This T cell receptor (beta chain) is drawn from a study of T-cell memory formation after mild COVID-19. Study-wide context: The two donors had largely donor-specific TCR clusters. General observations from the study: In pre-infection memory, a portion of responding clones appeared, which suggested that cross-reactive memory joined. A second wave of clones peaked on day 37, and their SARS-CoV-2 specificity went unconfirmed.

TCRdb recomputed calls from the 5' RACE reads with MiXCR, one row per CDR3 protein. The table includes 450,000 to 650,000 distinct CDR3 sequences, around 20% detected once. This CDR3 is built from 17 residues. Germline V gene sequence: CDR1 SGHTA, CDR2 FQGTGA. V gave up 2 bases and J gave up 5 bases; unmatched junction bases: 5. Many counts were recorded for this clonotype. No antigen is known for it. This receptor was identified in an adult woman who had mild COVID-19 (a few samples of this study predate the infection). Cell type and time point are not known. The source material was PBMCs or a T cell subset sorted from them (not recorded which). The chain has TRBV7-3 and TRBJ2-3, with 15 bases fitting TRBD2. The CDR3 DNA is TGTGCCAGCAGCTTACGGACTAGCGGGAGGGGAGGAGATACGCAGTATTTT. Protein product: CASSLRTSGRGGDTQYF.